A selection of T cell receptor beta chains follows, all from one sample in a study of T cells in Graves' hyperthyroidism and ophthalmopathy. MiXCR was run by TCRdb on the multiplex PCR reads, yielding one entry per CDR3 protein. The sample has over 400,000 distinct CDR3 sequences, roughly 14% seen once; the top ten hold around 14%. Sequenced material: blood. All receptors come from a man in his late teens or twenties with Graves' ophthalmopathy. Both conserved end residues are trimmed from each CDR3.

TRBJ2-2,TRBV2,ASKPTRSSNTGELF
TRBJ2-2,TRBV13,ASLLAGGLDGELF
TRBJ2-1,TRBV5-5,ASSLYVVHNEQF
TRBJ1-5,TRBV6-1,ASTSGGLTRNQPQH
TRBJ2-3,TRBV5-6,ASSLVLSDTQY
TRBJ1-4,TRBV11-2,ASSLGIQEKLF
TRBJ1-4,TRBV7-8,ASSTQTGQLF
TRBJ1-4,TRBV5-4,ASSVSPGEKLF
TRBJ2-7,TRBV11-3,ASSTRLAGSSPYEQY
TRBJ1-1,TRBV18,ASSPPQRGAGLNTEAF
TRBJ1-2,TRBV5-1,ASSSRPAASQTNYGYT